Listed here is a single TCR beta chain. Its antigen is not yet known. Base qualities were left out, and no much larger clone turns up one base away. This sample is part of a study of cytomegalovirus exposure and HLA in healthy donors (dated 2017 in TCRdb). General notes on the study: According to an earlier analysis of around 600 of the donors, 150 million to 200 million T cells yielded 95 million to 140 million unique TCR beta sequences and about 280 Gb of sequence data. An early release covering roughly 600 HLA-typed donors comprised about 320 gigabases of sequencing data and tens of millions of unique TCR sequences. Of the 300 to 450 genotyped donors, around 81% fell in the genetic ancestry cluster associated with self-reported Caucasian donors. The study aimed to test whether cataloging public T cell receptors could reveal signatures of past pathogen exposure. The study used immunosequencing to profile the T cell repertoires of 666 subjects and linked those repertoires to cytomegalovirus serostatus. A separate validation cohort of 100 to 150 different subjects was used in addition to the roughly 720-subject first cohort. High-throughput TCR immunosequencing, statistical association of individual TCRs with disease status, and machine learning were combined to predict cytomegalovirus infection status. To study patterns of TCR occurrence, a later analysis re-analyzed previously published TCR beta repertoires from 650 to 750 donors and added high-resolution HLA genotyping. Rather than drawing on any new phenotypic data, the later analysis identified candidate immune exposures from TCR beta sequences and the way those sequences occurred across donors. An earlier analysis of around 580 of the donors used high-throughput TCR beta sequencing to judge whether each TCR beta V gene segment behaved as functional or pseudogenic. Donor age, sex, ethnicity and CMV serostatus were compiled alongside the repertoire data. Genome-wide SNP genotypes for about 65% of the roughly 670 donors were used in a later genetic analysis, which treated that subset as a discovery cohort. All discovery cohort repertoires had been generated on a single sequencing platform. Both class I and class II loci were covered by HLA typing, at four-digit resolution. The number of donors typed differed by locus, with about 629-630 for A, B, C, DRB1 and DQB1, approximately 500 for DQA1, 606 for DPA1, and some 450 for DPB1. Five DR-DQ haplotypes were handled as single units for association and clustering, since linkage in the cohort was strong. On average, 235,054 unique TCR beta nucleotide sequences were sequenced per donor among a few hundred genotyped donors of the cohort, with 15% to 20% of those sequences being non-productive.

Cut back by 6 bases and 4 bases, the V and J ends lie 7 bases apart. Based on the germline V gene, the CDR1 and CDR2 sequences are SNHLY and FYNNEI. Including the terminal cysteine and phenylalanine, the CDR3 comprises 11 residues. The only DNA kept is the CDR3, 33 bases in frame from the first base. The library relied on the immunoSEQ multiplex PCR assay. For the multiplex PCR, a mixture combining 60 forward primers for TCR Vbeta segments and 13 reverse primers for TCR Jbeta segments was used. Amplification of the CDR3 region of rearranged TCR beta genes was performed with a multiplex PCR assay on genomic DNA. The Illumina HiSeq System was used to sequence the amplified TCR beta libraries as 87-base-pair reads. The original pipeline was this. In a later analysis, 70 million to 95 million unique TCR beta chains were counted across the approximately 620 repertoires, and around 10 million of these chains were shared by at least two donors. Raw reads were error-corrected and collapsed into unique sequences with a nearest-neighbor algorithm that merged closely related sequences to remove PCR and sequencing errors. To assign V, D and J gene segments, CDR3 sequences were aligned to IMGT reference sequences. For a sequence to be retained, a match of at least six nucleotides to both a V gene segment and a J gene segment was required. Rearrangements were called productive when the CDR3 lacked stop codons and stayed in frame with V and J; all others were non-productive. CDR3 was defined by IMGT convention, running from the second conserved V-encoded cysteine to the conserved J-encoded phenylalanine. Sequences without an unambiguous match to a single V gene segment were excluded from the earlier analysis of about 630 of the donors. In an earlier analysis of about 590 of the donors, a V segment was called functional when productive rearrangements were above 56.7%, and segregating when the standard deviation between donors exceeded 5%. A statistical classification framework was built for diagnosing cytomegalovirus status from the catalog of TCR beta chain sequences. In a later analysis, TCR nucleotide sequences were compared against IMGT/GENE-DB human TR gene sequences so that V and J genes could be assigned. In a later analysis, CDR3 sequences and most-parsimonious VDJ recombination scenarios were assigned using the TCRdist pipeline. In a later analysis, every TCR beta chain was defined by the combination of its CDR3 amino acid sequence and its V-gene family, and reads without a unique V-gene family were dropped. As a way to deal with suspected cross-contamination and a sequencing artifact, a later analysis dropped approximately 590 nucleotide sequences that were highly shared and had low generation probability. In a later analysis, a clonal expansion index for each public chain was calculated from normalized within-repertoire ranks of inferred template counts. Generation probabilities in a later analysis came from a VDJ recombination model fitted to out-of-frame rearrangements, and those results were checked against IGoR. In a later analysis, hypergeometric tests were used to score TCR-TCR, TCR-HLA and TCR-CMV co-occurrence, with a repertoire-size bias correction applied to TCR pairs. In a later analysis, false discovery rates were estimated by permuting HLA or CMV assignments 20 times. In a later analysis, co-occurring TCRs were grouped using DBSCAN, and TCRdist sequence similarity was added for clustering within HLA-allele-positive subsets. Repertoires with fewer than 30,000 or more than 120,000 public chains, plus five repertoires with anomalous nucleotide sharing, were excluded from co-occurrence clustering. TCRdb re-hosts the immuneACCESS table, in-frame sequences only. Its copies lack some clones; in the studies checked, an unresolved V gene accounts for under half of them, and the cause for the rest is not known. The V and J calls and clone size are taken from that table; D and trimming were inferred from the DNA. In this sample the table shows around 140,000 clones, 77% of which occur a single time. The ten most abundant clones make up 4.2% of the sample.

What the authors observed across the whole study: The only immune exposure information available for the cohort was CMV serostatus. A later genetic analysis reported fewer N-insertions in productive TCRs among donors in an Asian-associated ancestry cluster than the approximately 700-donor mean. According to a later analysis, parvovirus B19, influenza, CMV and Epstein-Barr virus appeared linked to several top co-occurrence clusters. A further reported finding was that TCR beta sequences accurately predicted the HLA-A and HLA-B alleles for most subjects in the first cohort. The classifier was reported to diagnose cytomegalovirus status with high specificity and sensitivity in both the original cohort and the validation cohort. A total of roughly 160 TCR beta chains were listed by the study as associated with cytomegalovirus. Strong co-occurrence of HLA alleles, especially DR and DQ, made assigning TCR associations to individual alleles difficult. This cohort had only TCR beta chains sequenced, and the lack of alpha or paired-chain data limited which features could be detected. The sequencing pipeline was judged likely to have produced a cluster of highly shared sequence variants as a technical artifact. In vitro tests confirmed that three of the cytomegalovirus-associated TCR beta chains recognize cytomegalovirus antigens. According to a later analysis, TCR association rates differed among HLA loci, with DRB1 alleles showing the most associated TCRs and HLA-C alleles showing the fewest. The authors suggested that the approach could potentially be generalized to other disease states and immunological phenotypes. According to a later analysis, most CMV-associated TCR beta chains appeared to be HLA-restricted, and the HLA associations seemed to be driven largely by CMV exposure. Presence/absence analyses assumed roughly uniform sequencing depth across donors, an assumption that may not hold. At a false discovery rate of 0.05, a later analysis linked 16,000 or so TCR beta sequences to specific HLA alleles. Correlated functional status among segregating V segments might be attributable to linkage disequilibrium, but an unknown experimental factor could not be ruled out. HLA typing was unavailable for some donors at each locus, so association tests used only the typed subset. Some IMGT-functional V segments, including TRBV6-2 and TRBV6-3, could not be told apart with the 87-base-pair reads, so those segments were excluded. A later analysis found that HLA-associated TCR beta chains were more clonally expanded and had lower generation probabilities than equally common non-associated chains. An association between a missense DCLRE1C variant and V-gene and J-gene trimming of TCR beta chains was found in a later genetic analysis and replicated in an independent cohort. An earlier analysis of approximately 590 of the donors showed that most TCR beta V segments appeared in productive rearrangements either about 90% or about 30% of the time, which broadly matched IMGT annotations. The earlier analysis of a few hundred of the donors excluded roughly 16 rarely observed V segments, including chromosome 9 orphons, because counts were too low. Most TCR sequences were seen in very few donors, while some public TCRs were found in many individuals.

The cohort was made up of several hundred healthy bone marrow donors. All cohort members were sampled while nominally healthy, although unrecorded immune exposures were likely present. The donor was CMV seropositive and was included in the group of approximately 300 seropositive cohort members. Every donor gave a peripheral blood sample, and the peripheral blood mononuclear cells from that sample were used for TCR beta sequencing. The Qiagen DNeasy Blood Extraction Kit was used to extract genomic DNA from the blood cell samples. The clonotype comes from a male donor in good health and CMV-seropositive. What was sequenced was PBMCs. The chain joins TRBV2 to TRBJ2-7, with the D gene too uncertain to name. Read as DNA, the sequence is TGTGCCAGCAGCGGAGCTTACGAGCAGTACTTC. Translated, it gives CASSGAYEQYF. The CDR3 plus the reference TRBV2 and TRBJ2-7 genes for the other parts give the full variable domain: EPEVTQTPSHQVTQMGQEVILRCVPISNHLYFYWYRQILGQKVEFLVSFYNNEISEKSEIFDDQFSVERPDGSNFTLKIRSTKLEDSAMYFCASSGAYEQYFGPGTRLTVT.